Listed here are 24 T cell receptor beta chains from one sample, sequenced in a study of cytomegalovirus exposure and HLA in healthy donors. PCR used 60 Vbeta primers and 13 Jbeta primers. Repertoires were generated with immunoSEQ multiplex PCR, while TCRdb's copy carries only in-frame clones and drops some. The table has about 190,000 clones, 75% to 90% seen once. Sequencing used PBMCs. The source of these receptors is a man aged 30-40 years in good health and CMV-seronegative.

This chain links TRBV2 with TRBJ2-4; possibly TRBD2 for D (7 bases). CDR1 is SNHLY and CDR2 is FYNNEI in the germline V gene. This CDR3 region has 14 residues. V lost 9 bases and J 4 bases, leaving 16 bases between the germline ends. The CDR3: CASAGEGGKNIQYF. In DNA, the CDR3 is TGTGCCAGTGCAGGGGAGGGTGGGAAAAACATTCAGTACTTC.

In this sample, this clone turned up a few times. The rearrangement links TRBV28 to TRBJ2-7; 7 bases agree with TRBD2. The CDR3 loop spans 14 amino acids. With 2 bases clipped from V and 3 bases from J, the junction kept 4 bases outside the gene matches. Per the germline V gene, CDR1 is MDHEN and CDR2 is SYDVKM. The CDR3 spells CASSLGGVNYEQYF. The CDR3 DNA is TGTGCCAGCAGTTTAGGGGGGGTTAACTACGAGCAGTACTTC.

The chain has TRBV28 and TRBJ1-1; D is perhaps TRBD1 (5 bases). Per the germline V gene, CDR1 is MDHEN and CDR2 is SYDVKM. Between the trimmed V and J ends, which lost 5 bases and 6 bases, there was a span of 16 bases. The CDR3 length is 14 residues. The CDR3 nucleotides read TGTGCCAGCAGTCCTCAGCGGGGGGATCCTGAAGCTTTCTTT. Protein product: CASSPQRGDPEAFF.

This clone occurred once. This chain joins TRBV27 and TRBJ2-7; 8 nucleotides align to TRBD2. This CDR3 has 16 amino acids. Unmatched junction bases numbered 11, after V lost 4 bases and J lost 3 bases. Germline V gives CDR1 MNHEY, CDR2 SMNVEV (reference sequence). The CDR3 DNA sequence: TGTGCCAGCAGTTCCCCGACACAGCGGGGGATCTACGAGCAGTACTTC. Translation: CASSSPTQRGIYEQYF.

The CDR3 nucleotides read TGTGCCAGCAGCCCTCAGGACAGCCCGGGAACTGAAGCTTTCTTT. This encodes CASSPQDSPGTEAFF. This chain connects TRBV7-2 to TRBJ1-1, with D possibly being TRBD1 (6 bases). This CDR3 is built from 15 residues. V was cut by 5 bases and J by 5 bases, with 18 bases left in between. Looked up from germline, CDR1 is SGHTA and CDR2 is FQGNSA. Variable domain in full (rest from reference TRBV7-2 and TRBJ1-1): GAGVSQSPSNKVTEKGKDVELRCDPISGHTALYWYRQSLGQGLEFLIYFQGNSAPDKSGLPSDRFSAERTGGSVSTLTIQRTQQEDSAVYLCASSPQDSPGTEAFFGQGTRLTVV.

The chain employs TRBV7-9 and TRBJ1-4; 7 bases line up with TRBD1. V lost 2 bases to trimming and J lost 4 bases; unmatched junction nucleotides: 4. This CDR3 is built from 15 residues. From germline, CDR1 is SEHNR and CDR2 FQNEAQ (reference sequence). CDR3 in DNA: TGTGCCAGCAGCTTACGGGGACAGCTTAATGAAAAACTGTTTTTT. It encodes CASSLRGQLNEKLFF. The variable domain in full, with the rest retrieved from reference TRBV7-9 and TRBJ1-4, is DTGVSQNPRHKITKRGQNVTFRCDPISEHNRLYWYRQTLGQGPEFLTYFQNEAQLEKSRLLSDRFSAERPKGSFSTLEIQRTEQGDSAMYLCASSLRGQLNEKLFFGSGTQLSVL.

The V gene is TRBV19, the J gene TRBJ2-7; 9 positions match TRBD1. J was trimmed by 2 bases and V by 5 bases; bases with no gene match: 7. Germline V gives CDR1 LNHDA, CDR2 SQIVND (reference sequence). This CDR3 comprises 15 residues. The CDR3 is CASSPGTGITYEQYF. CDR3 sequence (DNA): TGTGCCAGTAGTCCCGGGACAGGGATCACCTACGAGCAGTACTTC.

There are a few counts of this clone. This sample includes further DNA sequences coding for the same CDR3. J is TRBJ2-2 and V is TRBV11-2; TRBD2 agrees at 11 bases. The CDR3 has 16 amino acids. Trimming removed 5 bases from V and 0 bases from J; junction bases left unmatched: 2. Per germline, CDR1 SGHAT and CDR2 FQNNGV. DNA of the CDR3: TGTGCCAGCAGCCTTAGCGGGGGGGCGAACACCGGGGAGCTGTTTTTT. Amino acid sequence: CASSLSGGANTGELFF.

Turning to this clone: The junction does not match germline at one end; this may be a read error. V usage is TRBV2 and J usage is TRBJ2-4; 9 bases align to TRBD2. CDR3 length: 14 amino acids. Per the germline V gene, CDR1 is SNHLY and CDR2 is FYNNEI. CDR3 region: CATLLAGTKNSQYF. The CDR3 DNA reads TGTGCCACCTTGCTAGCGGGAACCAAAAACAGTCAGTACTTC.

In this sample, this clone turned up once. The V gene is TRBV19, the J gene TRBJ1-2; possible D gene TRBD1, 6 bases. CDR3 length: 12 amino acids. Germline assignment: CDR1 LNHDA and CDR2 SQIVND (reference sequence). V was pared by 6 bases and J by 5 bases, with 10 bases between. CDR3 DNA sequence: TGTGCCAGTAGCTGGGACACGTATGGCTACACCTTC. Translation gives CASSWDTYGYTF.

V and J are TRBV13 and TRBJ2-4; D unclear. Trimming pared 2 bases from V and 12 bases from J, leaving 14 bases between. This CDR3 is 13 amino acids long. CDR1 is PRHDT, CDR2 FYEKMQ, per germline (reference sequence). CDR3 coding DNA: TGTGCCAGCAGCTTATTAAGGTCAGGCAGTCAGTACTTC. It specifies CASSLLRSGSQYF. Drawing the rest from reference TRBV13 and TRBJ2-4, the complete variable domain is AAGVIQSPRHLIKEKRETATLKCYPIPRHDTVYWYQQGPGQDPQFLISFYEKMQSDKGSIPDRFSAQQFSDYHSELNMSSLELGDSALYFCASSLLRSGSQYFGAGTRLSVL.

This clone was picked up one time. The chain uses TRBV5-8 and TRBJ2-5; 9 bases map to TRBD2. Germline loops: CDR1 SGHTS, CDR2 YDEGEE. The length of the CDR3 is 14 residues. V shed 2 bases, J shed 9 bases, and the junction held 8 bases outside the gene matches. CDR3 loop: CASSFGGLAGPQYF. The CDR3 coding sequence is TGTGCCAGCAGCTTTGGAGGGCTAGCGGGGCCCCAGTACTTC.

The J gene is TRBJ2-1, the V gene TRBV9, with 8 bases fitting TRBD2. The CDR3 is 15 residues long. Germline-derived CDR1 and CDR2 are SGDLS and YYNGEE. Trimming at V came to 4 bases and at J to 5 bases, leaving 8 bases not matched to a gene. The CDR3 sequence is CASSLWSGGNNEQFF. In DNA, the CDR3 is TGTGCCAGCAGCCTTTGGAGCGGGGGTAACAATGAGCAGTTCTTC.

The chain combines TRBV6-5 with TRBJ2-1; D is perhaps TRBD2 (5 bases). Germline CDR1 reads MNHEY; CDR2 reads SVGAGI. Trimming removed 7 bases from V and 9 bases from J, with 16 bases in between. The CDR3 runs to 13 residues. The CDR3 DNA reads TGTGCCAGCACCGAAAATAGCGCCATTGAGCAGTTCTTC. As protein: CASTENSAIEQFF.

The chain joins TRBV6-6 to TRBJ2-5; 10 bases align to TRBD2. The CDR3 covers 16 residues. Germline CDR1 reads MNHNY; CDR2 reads SVGAGI (reference sequence). The V gene end was trimmed by 2 bases and the J gene end by 5 bases; junction bases not matched to a gene: 8. The CDR3 DNA is TGTGCCAGCAGTTACGGGACTAGCGTCCCTGGGGAGACCCAGTACTTC. Protein product: CASSYGTSVPGETQYF.

The chain carries TRBV5-4 and TRBJ1-2; D is possibly TRBD1 (6 bases). The CDR3 runs to 16 residues. Trimming stripped 4 bases from V and 6 bases from J, with 22 bases between. CDR1 is SGHNT and CDR2 is YYREEE in the germline V gene (reference sequence). The chain's CDR3 is CASSPGGLQGTDGYTF. The DNA for the CDR3 is TGTGCCAGCAGCCCGGGTGGGTTGCAGGGGACGGATGGCTACACCTTC.

This clone was seen just once. The V gene is TRBV6-1, the J gene TRBJ1-6, with D tentatively TRBD1 (6 bases). The CDR3 sequence is 13 residues long. Germline CDR1 MNHNS, CDR2 SASEGT. V gave up 4 bases and J gave up 10 bases, with 11 bases separating them. CDR3 region: CASSVGARSPLHF. The CDR3 DNA reads TGTGCCAGCAGTGTGGGGGCGAGATCACCCCTCCACTTT.

The CDR3 DNA reads as TGTGCCAGCAGTTACTCGAATCGGCGGGGGCCCCAGCATTTT. Translated: CASSYSNRRGPQHF. The chain is built from TRBV6-5 and TRBJ1-5, with D unclear. Germline CDR1 and CDR2: MNHEY and SVGAGI. The CDR3 length is 14 residues. V was cut by 0 bases and J by 9 bases, with 12 bases left in between.

The chain uses TRBV4-2 and TRBJ1-6; possibly TRBD1 for D (5 bases). Germline CDR1 reads LGHNA; CDR2 reads YNFKEQ. The CDR3 loop spans 16 amino acids. Trimming stripped 0 bases from V and 6 bases from J, with 12 bases between. CDR3 sequence: CASSQDPRQSNSPLHF. The CDR3 nucleotides are TGTGCCAGCAGCCAAGATCCCCGACAGTCTAATTCACCCCTCCACTTT.

The chain combines TRBV6-5 with TRBJ2-7; possible D gene TRBD1, 6 bases. V gave up 5 bases and J gave up 4 bases, with 12 bases separating them. The germline gives CDR1 MNHEY, CDR2 SVGAGI. The CDR3 runs to 13 residues. The CDR3 DNA reads as TGTGCCAGCAGTCGGACAGACCATTACGAGCAGTACTTC. The encoded protein is CASSRTDHYEQYF.

The chain employs TRBV9 and TRBJ1-4; perhaps TRBD1 as D (5 bases). This CDR3 contains 15 residues. Trimming shortened V by 0 bases and J by 7 bases, and 13 bases separated the two germline ends. Germline V gives CDR1 SGDLS, CDR2 YYNGEE. The chain's CDR3 is CASSVGQGSGEKLFF. DNA of the CDR3: TGTGCCAGCAGCGTAGGTCAGGGCTCGGGTGAAAAACTGTTTTTT.

This clone was found a few times. The chain joins TRBV15 to TRBJ2-3, with D unclear. Germline V gene lookup returns CDR1 LNHNV and CDR2 YYDKDF (reference sequence). The CDR3 is 11 residues long. Deletions cut 5 bases from V and 10 bases from J, with 10 bases between. The CDR3 region is CATSDPMAQYF. CDR3 in DNA: TGTGCCACCAGCGATCCTATGGCGCAGTATTTT.

The chain uses TRBV19 and TRBJ2-3; 13 bases agree with TRBD2. The CDR3 spans 15 residues. Germline V CDR1 and CDR2: LNHDA, SQIVND (reference sequence). V was pared by 4 bases and J by 4 bases, with 2 bases of the junction left unmatched. CDR3 in amino acids: CASSNGLAGADTQYF. The DNA of the CDR3 is TGTGCCAGTAGTAACGGACTAGCGGGAGCAGATACGCAGTATTTT.

V is TRBV30 and J is TRBJ2-1; TRBD2 aligns across 9 bases. The CDR3 totals 14 residues. J was trimmed by 4 bases and V by 4 bases; bases with no gene match: 5. Looked up from germline, CDR1 is GTSNPN and CDR2 is SVGIG (reference sequence). The CDR3 DNA sequence: TGTGCCTGGACCATAACTAGCGGGTACAATGAGCAGTTCTTC. As protein: CAWTITSGYNEQFF. Filled out from reference TRBV30 and TRBJ2-1, the complete variable domain reads SQTIHQWPATLVQPVGSPLSLECTVEGTSNPNLYWYRQAAGRGLQLLFYSVGIGQISSEVPQNLSASRPQDRQFILSSKKLLLSDSGFYLCAWTITSGYNEQFFGPGTRLTVL.